Shown below are 25 T cell receptor beta chains from a single sample sequenced in a study of T cells in Graves' hyperthyroidism and ophthalmopathy. Amplification yielded TCR beta CDR3 regions, with RNA transcripts as the source. HTBI primers were the set used in a first-round RT-PCR of the TCR CDR3. In TCRdb, the multiplex PCR reads were re-called with MiXCR into one record per CDR3 protein. Of about 290,000 distinct CDR3 sequences in the sample, about an eighth were seen once. Sequencing was carried out using blood. Every receptor here comes from a woman aged 35 to 49 with Graves' hyperthyroidism.

This clonotype has ten or more counts. This chain joins TRBV6-6 and TRBJ1-2, with D unresolved. This CDR3 spans 15 amino acids. The V gene's germline CDR1 is MNHNY and CDR2 SVGAGI (reference sequence). Trimming removed 0 bases from V and 8 bases from J, with 16 bases in between. The CDR3 protein is CASSYSNREAGGYTF. In nucleotides, the CDR3 is TGTGCCAGCAGTTACTCGAATAGAGAGGCGGGAGGCTACACCTTC.

This clonotype was observed a single time. The V gene is TRBV7-2, the J gene TRBJ2-7; TRBD1 agrees at 7 bases. Looked up from germline, CDR1 is SGHTA and CDR2 is FQGNSA. This CDR3 is 15 amino acids long. Trimming cost V 4 bases and J 6 bases; bases outside gene matches: 12. This chain's CDR3 is CASSSGRRQGAEQYF. The CDR3, as DNA: TGTGCCAGCAGCTCGGGGCGGCGACAGGGTGCCGAGCAGTACTTC.

The gene calls are TRBV28 and TRBJ1-6; D might be TRBD1 (5 bases). Germline V gene data show CDR1 as MDHEN and CDR2 as SYDVKM. The germline V and J ends were trimmed by 6 bases and 7 bases, with 13 bases remaining between them. This CDR3 is built from 14 residues. This chain's CDR3 is CASSPGLKNSPLHF. DNA of the CDR3: TGTGCCAGCAGCCCGGGACTCAAGAATTCACCCCTCCACTTT. The variable domain in full, with the rest retrieved from reference TRBV28 and TRBJ1-6, is DVKVTQSSRYLVKRTGEKVFLECVQDMDHENMFWYRQDPGLGLRLIYFSYDVKMKEKGDIPEGYSVSREKKERFSLILESASTNQTSMYLCASSPGLKNSPLHFGNGTRLTVT.

The chain carries TRBV7-9 and TRBJ1-3; D is undetermined. Trimming took off 4 bases at V and 0 bases at J, with 7 bases between the two ends. The V gene's germline CDR1 is SEHNR and CDR2 FQNEAQ (reference sequence). The CDR3 loop spans 14 amino acids. Here the CDR3 DNA reads TGTGCCAGCAGCTCTCTGGTCTCTGGAAACACCATATATTTT. It codes for CASSSLVSGNTIYF.

This clonotype was observed at least ten times. Here the CDR3 DNA reads TGTGCCAGCAGTTCGAGCCCCAACTATGGCTACACCTTC. Its protein is CASSSSPNYGYTF. The J gene is TRBJ1-2, the V gene TRBV28; D uncertain. The germline CDR1 and CDR2 sequences are MDHEN and SYDVKM. The V gene lost 4 bases and the J gene lost 2 bases, with 8 bases spanning the gap. The length of the CDR3 is 13 residues.

This clonotype was picked up a small number of times. The V gene is TRBV7-2, the J gene TRBJ2-5; the D gene is possibly TRBD2 (6 bases). V was trimmed by 1 base and J by 2 bases, leaving 14 bases between them. The germline V gene has CDR1 SGHTA and CDR2 FQGNSA. The CDR3 extends over 16 amino acids. CDR3 in amino acids: CASSLGGAGTQETQYF. Written as DNA, the CDR3 is TGTGCCAGCAGCTTAGGGGGAGCGGGTACACAAGAGACCCAGTACTTC.

The table lists this clonotype with many counts. The chain carries TRBV6-1 and TRBJ2-2, with D unresolved. This CDR3 has 12 residues. Trimming removed 6 bases at V and 3 bases at J, with 5 bases between. Germline V CDR1 and CDR2: MNHNS, SASEGT. As DNA, the CDR3 is TGTGCCAGCAGCCCACACACCGGGGAGCTGTTTTTT. This sequence encodes CASSPHTGELFF.

The table lists this clonotype with many counts. This sequence joins TRBV5-1 and TRBJ1-1; no clear D. Trimming took 1 base from V and 3 from J, leaving 10 bases between them. CDR1 and CDR2 (germline): SGHRS, YFSETQ. The CDR3 runs to 14 residues. The CDR3 protein is CASSLFGDDTEAFF. The CDR3 nucleotides are TGCGCCAGCAGCTTGTTTGGGGATGACACTGAAGCTTTCTTT.

Ten or more counts support this clonotype. This CDR3 is CSASTGTHEQFF. CDR3 nucleotides: TGCAGTGCCTCAACAGGTACCCATGAGCAGTTCTTC. This chain joins TRBV20-1 and TRBJ2-1; D perhaps matches TRBD1 (5 bases). V lost 6 bases to trimming and J lost 8 bases, with 14 bases between them. Germline CDR1 is DFQATT and CDR2 is SNEGSKA (reference sequence). The CDR3 length is 12 residues.

This clonotype was observed a few times. The chain couples TRBV30 to TRBJ2-7, with 9 bases that match TRBD1. Losses at the gene ends were 0 bases for V and 3 bases for J; bases not matched to a gene: 6. The CDR3 covers 15 residues. Germline CDR1 reads GTSNPN; CDR2 reads SVGIG (reference sequence). Written as DNA, the CDR3 is TGTGCCTGGAGTGTAGACAGGGGGGTTTTCTACGAGCAGTACTTC. Translated, it gives CAWSVDRGVFYEQYF.

The chain combines TRBV28 with TRBJ2-7; D may be TRBD2 (7 bases). This CDR3 is built from 14 residues. Germline lookup yields CDR1 MDHEN and CDR2 SYDVKM. Trimming took off 6 bases at V and 4 bases at J, with 16 bases between the two ends. Written as DNA, the CDR3 is TGTGCCAGCAGGGGGGGGGCGCCGGGGTACGAGCAGTACTTC. It encodes CASRGGAPGYEQYF.

This clonotype showed up many times. The chain couples TRBV27 to TRBJ1-6; 9 positions match TRBD1. The germline gives CDR1 MNHEY, CDR2 SMNVEV (reference sequence). J lost 9 bases, V lost 7 bases, and 7 bases had no gene match. The CDR3 extends over 14 amino acids. The CDR3 DNA reads as TGTGCCAGCACCCCGGGACAGGGCGGTTCACCCCTCCACTTT. Protein product: CASTPGQGGSPLHF.

This clonotype was detected many times. The gene calls are TRBV12-3 or TRBV12-4 and TRBJ2-1, with D unclear. V shed 2 bases and J shed 2 bases, with 1 base lying between them. The CDR3 loop spans 12 amino acids. The CDR3 DNA follows: TGTGCCAGCAGTTTAACCTACAATGAGCAGTTCTTC. Protein sequence: CASSLTYNEQFF.

This clonotype was seen many times. The chain combines TRBV3-1 with TRBJ1-2; D perhaps matches TRBD1 (6 bases). The CDR3 has 14 residues. The germline V gene encodes CDR1 LGHDT and CDR2 YNNKEL (reference sequence). Trimming left V 0 bases short and J 8 bases short, with 13 bases between. The CDR3 here is CASSQDDRPGGYTF. The CDR3 DNA reads as TGTGCCAGCAGCCAAGATGACAGGCCTGGGGGCTACACCTTC.

The chain couples TRBV6-1 to TRBJ1-2; TRBD1 agrees at 11 bases. The CDR3 consists of 13 residues. CDR1 is MNHNS and CDR2 is SASEGT in the germline V gene. Trimming at V came to 5 bases and at J to 8 bases, leaving 4 bases not matched to a gene. The CDR3 coding sequence is TGTGCCAGCAGTCGGACAGGGGGCCAGGGCTACACCTTC. This codes for CASSRTGGQGYTF.

This clonotype was observed a few times. The chain combines TRBV6-1 with TRBJ2-5, with D unresolved. The CDR3 spans 13 residues. Germline CDR1 and CDR2: MNHNS and SASEGT. The ends were cut back, 8 bases at V and 5 bases at J, with 15 bases in the middle. The CDR3 DNA reads as TGTGCCAGCGGTTATTTCTCTGAGGAGACCCAGTACTTC. This gives the protein CASGYFSEETQYF.

This clonotype was observed at least ten times. The rearrangement links TRBV7-2 to TRBJ2-3; D may be TRBD2 (6 bases). The germline V gene encodes CDR1 SGHTA and CDR2 FQGNSA. The CDR3 runs to 14 residues. Trimming pared 9 bases from V and 2 bases from J, leaving 15 bases between. CDR3 nucleotides: TGTGCCAGTCTGCGGGGTTCAACCACAGATACGCAGTATTTT. Translation: CASLRGSTTDTQYF.

In its sample, this clonotype was seen many times. This rearrangement joins TRBV28 to TRBJ2-1, with 10 bases aligning to TRBD2. CDR3 length equals 17 residues. J lost 5 bases, V lost 5 bases, and 12 bases had no gene match. Germline V lookup: CDR1 MDHEN, CDR2 SYDVKM. The CDR3 nucleotides are TGTGCCAGCAGTCCCTCGGGTAGCGGGAGGATTGACAATGAGCAGTTCTTC. Protein: CASSPSGSGRIDNEQFF.

In this sample, this clonotype turned up many times. The chain has TRBV20-1 and TRBJ2-1, with 9 nucleotides matching TRBD2. Germline CDR1 is DFQATT and CDR2 is SNEGSKA (reference sequence). V was pared by 5 bases and J by 1 base, with 3 bases of the junction left unmatched. The CDR3 is 14 residues long. CDR3 bases: TGCAGTGCTCCGGGACTAGCATCCTACAATGAGCAGTTCTTC. It codes for CSAPGLASYNEQFF.

This clonotype was seen more than once but under ten times. V gene TRBV20-1 combines with J gene TRBJ1-5, with TRBD1 as a possible D gene (5 bases). V lost 5 bases and J 0 bases, leaving 17 bases between the germline ends. Germline V gene data show CDR1 as DFQATT and CDR2 as SNEGSKA (reference sequence). The CDR3 has 16 amino acids. The CDR3 reads CSAGDSRGFSNQPQHF. In DNA, the CDR3 is TGCAGTGCTGGGGACTCCCGGGGCTTTAGCAATCAGCCCCAGCATTTT.

This clonotype was observed at least ten times. V is TRBV20-1 and J is TRBJ2-7; 9 bases are shared with TRBD2. V shed 5 bases, J shed 2 bases, and the junction held 10 bases outside the gene matches. CDR1 is DFQATT and CDR2 is SNEGSKA in the germline V gene (reference sequence). This CDR3 is built from 15 residues. CDR3 loop: CSAELNERGAYEQYF. CDR3 sequence (DNA): TGCAGTGCTGAACTAAACGAGCGGGGGGCCTACGAGCAGTACTTC.

This clonotype came up many times. The CDR3 nucleotides read TGTGCCACCTCGGTGGCAGGGGATCAGCCCCAGCATTTT. Translated, it gives CATSVAGDQPQHF. V usage is TRBV24-1 and J usage is TRBJ1-5, with D tentatively TRBD1 (6 bases). Germline loops: CDR1 KGHDR, CDR2 SFDVKD. The CDR3 runs to 13 residues. V lost 9 bases and J 5 bases, leaving 13 bases between the germline ends.

In its sample, this clonotype was seen many times. The rearrangement links TRBV29-1 to TRBJ1-1, with D possibly TRBD1 on 6 matching bases. This CDR3 is built from 14 residues. V lost 4 bases, J lost 3 bases, and 15 bases lay in between. From germline, CDR1 is SQVTM and CDR2 ANQGSEA. The CDR3 protein is CSVGGAGWDTEAFF. Here the CDR3 DNA reads TGCAGCGTTGGGGGGGCAGGGTGGGACACTGAAGCTTTCTTT.

This clonotype has a count of ten or more. The gene calls are TRBV19 and TRBJ1-1, with D uncertain. This CDR3 comprises 13 residues. Deletions cut 3 bases from V and 0 bases from J, with 5 bases between. Germline values: CDR1 LNHDA, CDR2 SQIVND (reference sequence). The CDR3 nucleotides read TGTGCCAGTAGTATTTTGGTGAACACTGAAGCTTTCTTT. It is translated as CASSILVNTEAFF.

This clonotype was observed many times. The chain joins TRBV12-3 or TRBV12-4 to TRBJ2-1; no definite D call. The length of the CDR3 is 12 residues. Between the trimmed V and J ends, which lost 3 bases and 10 bases, there was a span of 10 bases. For the CDR3, the DNA is TGTGCCAGCAGTTTCGGTTCGCGGGAGCAGTTCTTC. Its translation is CASSFGSREQFF.